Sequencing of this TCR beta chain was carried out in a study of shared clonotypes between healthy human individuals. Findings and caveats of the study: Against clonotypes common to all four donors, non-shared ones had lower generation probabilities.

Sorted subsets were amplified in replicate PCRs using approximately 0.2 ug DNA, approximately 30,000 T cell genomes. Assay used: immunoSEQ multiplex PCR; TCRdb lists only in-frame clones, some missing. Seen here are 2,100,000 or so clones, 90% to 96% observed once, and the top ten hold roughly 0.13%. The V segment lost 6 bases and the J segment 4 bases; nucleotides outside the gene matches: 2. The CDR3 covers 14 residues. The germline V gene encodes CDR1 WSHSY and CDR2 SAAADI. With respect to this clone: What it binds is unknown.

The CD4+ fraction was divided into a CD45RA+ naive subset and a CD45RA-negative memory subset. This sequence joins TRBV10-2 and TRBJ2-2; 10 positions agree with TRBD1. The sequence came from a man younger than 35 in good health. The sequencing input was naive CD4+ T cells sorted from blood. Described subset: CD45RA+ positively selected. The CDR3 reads CASRRTGGTGELFF. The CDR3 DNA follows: TGCGCCAGCAGGAGGACAGGGGGCACCGGGGAGCTGTTTTTT.